A single sample gave rise to the 16 T cell receptor beta chains below, sequenced in a study of T cells in localized non-small cell lung cancer. Profiling relied on immunoSEQ multiplex PCR, and the TCRdb table lists in-frame clones only, not all of them. The data contain some 90,000 clones, about 91% of them seen just once; the ten biggest clones take up roughly 15%. The sample was peripheral blood, taken before any cancer treatment. These TCRs come from a man aged 40-75 years with stage I squamous cell lung carcinoma.

In its sample, this clone was seen once. The chain combines TRBV19 with TRBJ1-2; D call uncertain. V lost 6 bases to trimming and J lost 5 bases, with 10 bases between them. This CDR3 comprises 12 residues. CDR1 LNHDA and CDR2 SQIVND come from the germline V gene (reference sequence). CDR3 nucleotide sequence: TGTGCCAGTAGGTCCCAAGTTTATGGCTACACCTTC. Its translation is CASRSQVYGYTF.

The chain links TRBV6-1 to TRBJ1-5; a possible D gene is TRBD1 (5 bases). CDR1 and CDR2 (germline): MNHNS, SASEGT. The CDR3 length is 15 residues. With 6 bases removed from V and 0 bases from J, the gap between germline ends came to 12 bases. The CDR3, as DNA: TGTGCCAGCAGAGTTCAGGGCCATAGCAATCAGCCCCAGCATTTT. Encoded protein: CASRVQGHSNQPQHF.

CDR3 in amino acids: CASSVATSVDTGELFF. In DNA, the CDR3 is TGTGCCAGCAGCGTAGCGACTAGCGTAGACACCGGGGAGCTGTTTTTT. The chain uses TRBV9 and TRBJ2-2, with 8 bases aligning to TRBD2. Germline lookup yields CDR1 SGDLS and CDR2 YYNGEE. The CDR3 consists of 16 residues. V dropped 0 bases and J dropped 3; count of bases not matched to a gene: 4.

V and J are TRBV28 and TRBJ2-1, with TRBD2 matching over 8 bases. From germline, CDR1 is MDHEN and CDR2 SYDVKM. V lost 3 bases and J lost 3; bases outside the gene matches: 4. This CDR3 spans 15 amino acids. The CDR3 DNA follows: TGTGCCAGCAGTTTTTTCAGCGGGGGCTACAATGAGCAGTTCTTC. Translating it yields CASSFFSGGYNEQFF.

The CDR3 region has the DNA TGTGCCAGCAGCCCTGAGGGACTTTATCAGCCCCAGCATTTT. Amino acid sequence: CASSPEGLYQPQHF. The gene calls are TRBV4-2 and TRBJ1-5; TRBD1 might be the D (5 bases). Per the germline V gene, CDR1 is LGHNA and CDR2 is YNFKEQ. The CDR3 is made up of 14 amino acids. V lost 4 bases and J lost 5, with 12 bases in between.

The V gene is TRBV5-1, the J gene TRBJ2-3, with unresolved D. V lost 0 bases and J 2 bases, leaving 10 bases between the germline ends. This CDR3 region has 15 residues. Germline V gene sequence: CDR1 SGHRS, CDR2 YFSETQ. The CDR3 sequence: CASSLEGRVTDTQYF. In DNA form, the CDR3 reads TGCGCCAGCAGCTTGGAAGGACGTGTCACAGATACGCAGTATTTT.

The CDR3 DNA reads TGTGCCAGCAGCCGGGGACATCTTAGAGGCACTGAAGCTTTCTTT. It encodes CASSRGHLRGTEAFF. The genes are TRBV7-8 and TRBJ1-1, with a weak D call TRBD1 (6 bases). V dropped 5 bases and J dropped 4 bases, with 17 bases sitting between them. The CDR3 loop spans 15 amino acids. Germline CDR1 SGHVS, CDR2 FQNEAQ.

The table lists this clone with a few counts. The V and J genes are TRBV4-2 and TRBJ1-5, with D possibly TRBD1 on 5 matching bases. The ends were cut back, 1 base at V and 2 bases at J, with 9 bases in the middle. CDR1 and CDR2 (germline): LGHNA, YNFKEQ. CDR3 length: 15 amino acids. The CDR3 reads CASSQGRVGNQPQHF. The CDR3 DNA reads TGTGCCAGCAGCCAAGGCAGGGTTGGCAATCAGCCCCAGCATTTT.

The chain joins TRBV14 to TRBJ1-5; D might be TRBD1 (6 bases). Trimming stripped 4 bases from V and 11 bases from J, with 15 bases between. In germline, CDR1 is SGHDN, CDR2 FVKESK. The CDR3 spans 13 residues. CDR3 region: CASSPTGAVAQHF. The DNA for the CDR3 is TGTGCCAGCAGCCCCACGGGGGCCGTAGCCCAGCATTTT.

The chain recombines TRBV5-6 with TRBJ1-2, with 9 bases aligning to TRBD1. This CDR3 has 15 residues. V was pared by 2 bases and J by 5 bases, with 7 bases of the junction left unmatched. Germline V gene data show CDR1 as SGHDT and CDR2 as YYEEEE. The chain's CDR3 is CASSLQGAPLYGYTF. CDR3 bases: TGTGCCAGCAGCTTACAGGGGGCCCCGCTGTATGGCTACACCTTC.

The rearrangement links TRBV19 to TRBJ2-2; D gene uncertain. CDR1 and CDR2 (germline): LNHDA, SQIVND (reference sequence). CDR3 length: 13 amino acids. Trimming left V 6 bases short and J 4 bases short, with 9 bases between. The CDR3 sequence is CASSGRFTGELFF. CDR3 DNA sequence: TGTGCCAGTAGCGGACGTTTCACCGGGGAGCTGTTTTTT.

The V call is TRBV19, the J call TRBJ1-2; D possibly corresponds to TRBD1 (6 bases). The V gene lost 4 bases and the J gene lost 3 bases, with 15 bases spanning the gap. From germline, CDR1 is LNHDA and CDR2 SQIVND (reference sequence). CDR3 length: 15 amino acids. CDR3 in amino acids: CASSTWDKRDYGYTF. Written as DNA, the CDR3 is TGTGCCAGTAGTACGTGGGACAAGAGGGACTATGGCTACACCTTC.

V usage is TRBV7-9 and J usage is TRBJ1-6, with TRBD1 matching 8 bases. The CDR3 is 15 amino acids. Germline-derived CDR1 and CDR2 are SEHNR and FQNEAQ (reference sequence). Germline trimming cut 1 base from V and 7 bases from J; bases unmatched to any gene: 3. The CDR3 loop is CASSLVNRGNSPLHF. Here the CDR3 DNA reads TGTGCCAGCAGCTTAGTGAACAGGGGGAATTCACCCCTCCACTTT.

The rearrangement uses TRBV27 and TRBJ2-1; D possibly uses TRBD1 or TRBD2 (5 bases each). CDR3 length equals 15 residues. Germline assignment: CDR1 MNHEY and CDR2 SMNVEV (reference sequence). Trimming took off 6 bases at V and 0 bases at J, with 12 bases between the two ends. The CDR3 coding sequence is TGTGCCAGCAGCCCCGGGGCAGGCTCCTACAATGAGCAGTTCTTC. It codes for CASSPGAGSYNEQFF.

The rearrangement joins TRBV14 to TRBJ2-7; D perhaps matches TRBD1 (6 bases). From germline, CDR1 is SGHDN and CDR2 FVKESK. The length of the CDR3 is 15 residues. Trimming removed 3 bases at V and 6 bases at J, with 18 bases between. The CDR3 loop reads CASSQANYRASEQYF. The CDR3 DNA reads as TGTGCCAGCAGCCAGGCGAACTACAGGGCTTCCGAGCAGTACTTC.

This clone showed up many times. The chain recombines TRBV7-9 with TRBJ2-7; TRBD2 is a possible D gene (6 bases). V was pared by 5 bases and J by 0 bases, with 11 bases between. This CDR3 has 14 amino acids. CDR1 is SEHNR, CDR2 FQNEAQ, per germline (reference sequence). The CDR3 protein is CASSPDGGSYEQYF. CDR3 nucleotides: TGTGCCAGCAGCCCCGACGGGGGCTCCTACGAGCAGTACTTC.